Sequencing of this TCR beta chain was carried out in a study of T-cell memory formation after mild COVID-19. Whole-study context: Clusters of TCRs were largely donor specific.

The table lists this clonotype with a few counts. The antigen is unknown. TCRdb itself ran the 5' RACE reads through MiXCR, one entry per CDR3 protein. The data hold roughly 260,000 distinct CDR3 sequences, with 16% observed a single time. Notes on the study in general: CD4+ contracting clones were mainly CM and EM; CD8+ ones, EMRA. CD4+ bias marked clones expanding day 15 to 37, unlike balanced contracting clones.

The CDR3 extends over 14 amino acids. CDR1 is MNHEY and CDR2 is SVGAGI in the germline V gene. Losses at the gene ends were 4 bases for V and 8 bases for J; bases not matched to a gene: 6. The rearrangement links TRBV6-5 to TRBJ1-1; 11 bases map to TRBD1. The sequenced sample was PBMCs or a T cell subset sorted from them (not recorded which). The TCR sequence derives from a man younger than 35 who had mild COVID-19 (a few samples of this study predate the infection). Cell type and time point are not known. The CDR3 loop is CASSSRTGGMEAFF. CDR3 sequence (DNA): TGTGCCAGCAGTTCGAGGACAGGGGGCATGGAAGCTTTCTTT.